The T cell receptor (beta chain) described here comes from a study of blood T cell repertoires in COVID-19. About the study: Samples taken during acute and convalescent COVID-19 were collected in the United States, Italy and Spain. PBMCs, B-cell-depleted T cells, or T cells were the source of the cDNA or gDNA that made up the material.

As handled by the study authors: Amplification of reference gene primers provided the estimated nucleated cell counts. This table comes from immunoSEQ multiplex PCR, and its TCRdb copy is limited to in-frame clones, with some not included. The DNA was the basis for D and trimming; V, J and clone size are from that table. The table shows around 170,000 clones, with approximately 83% occurring only once. Trimming at V came to 2 bases and at J to 2 bases, leaving 4 bases not matched to a gene. The CDR3 runs to 15 residues. Germline V gene data show CDR1 as MNHEY and CDR2 as SVGAGI. The rearrangement joins TRBV6-5 to TRBJ2-7, with 9 bases aligning to TRBD1. Input material: peripheral blood. The clonotype comes from a human donor in a cohort sampled during active COVID-19. CDR3 loop: CASSYRGTGTYEQYF. CDR3 nucleotide sequence: TGTGCCAGCAGTTACCGGGGGACAGGGACCTACGAGCAGTACTTC.